These 20 T cell receptor beta chains share one sample of origin, sequenced in a study of blood T cell repertoires in COVID-19. Profiling relied on immunoSEQ multiplex PCR, and the TCRdb table lists in-frame clones only, not all of them. The repertoire holds 200,000 to 300,000 clones, more than 70% seen once, with around 6.3% in the top ten. The specimen sequenced was peripheral blood. The receptors stem from a woman in her thirties with COVID-19, enrolled during active disease.

The rearrangement links TRBV9 to TRBJ2-3, with D uncertain. This CDR3 region has 14 residues. Germline values: CDR1 SGDLS, CDR2 YYNGEE. Between the trimmed V and J ends, which lost 0 bases and 1 base, there was a span of 6 bases. The CDR3 protein is CASSVAPGTDTQYF. DNA of the CDR3: TGTGCCAGCAGCGTAGCCCCCGGCACAGATACGCAGTATTTT.

The gene calls are TRBV4-3 and TRBJ2-7; a possible D gene is TRBD1 (5 bases). The CDR3 loop spans 13 amino acids. V lost 0 bases and J lost 6, with 9 bases in between. Germline V gene data show CDR1 as LGHNA and CDR2 as YSLEER. In DNA form, the CDR3 reads TGCGCCAGCAGCCAAGACAGGGCCGGCGAGCAGTACTTC. It is translated as CASSQDRAGEQYF.

V usage is TRBV18 and J usage is TRBJ1-4; TRBD1 matches at 7 bases. V lost 2 bases to trimming and J lost 6 bases; unmatched junction nucleotides: 6. Germline V CDR1 and CDR2: KGHSH, LQKENI. The CDR3 runs to 15 residues. CDR3 amino acids: CASSPNEGADEKLFF. The CDR3 coding sequence is TGTGCCAGCTCACCAAACGAGGGGGCTGATGAAAAACTGTTTTTT.

This clone was observed a few times. The J gene is TRBJ1-2, the V gene TRBV9; no reliable D call. Germline V CDR1 and CDR2: SGDLS, YYNGEE. The CDR3 has 12 residues. Trimming removed 0 bases from V and 8 bases from J, with 8 bases in between. The CDR3 here is CASSVGAGGYTF. The CDR3 nucleotides are TGTGCCAGCAGCGTAGGGGCGGGCGGCTACACCTTC. Full variable domain (missing parts from reference TRBV9 and TRBJ1-2): DSGVTQTPKHLITATGQRVTLRCSPRSGDLSVYWYQQSLDQGLQFLIQYYNGEERAKGNILERFSAQQFPDLHSELNLSSLELGDSALYFCASSVGAGGYTFGSGTRLTVV.

CDR3 sequence reads: CASSPERTDTQYF. The CDR3 nucleotides are TGTGCCAGCAGCCCCGAGCGCACAGATACGCAGTATTTT. The chain recombines TRBV5-4 with TRBJ2-3; D remains ambiguous. V lost 4 bases, J lost 1 base, and 7 bases lay in between. CDR1 and CDR2 (germline): SGHNT, YYREEE (reference sequence). This CDR3 has 13 residues.

V usage is TRBV21-1 and J usage is TRBJ2-7; the table gives TRBD1 as D, unverified against the DNA. TRBV21-1 has pseudogene status. The length of the CDR3 is 14 residues. The CDR3 sequence is CASLNGTGSPEQYV. CDR3 DNA sequence: TGTGCCAGCCTAAACGGGACAGGGTCCCCCGAGCAGTACGTC.

The chain uses TRBV6-6 and TRBJ2-5; 15 bases are a match to TRBD2. V lost 6 bases, J lost 9 bases, and 17 bases stayed unmatched. The CDR3 consists of 18 residues. The germline V gene has CDR1 MNHNY and CDR2 SVGAGI (reference sequence). The CDR3 sequence: CASSRGTSGRRRGRAQYF. CDR3 DNA: TGTGCCAGCAGCCGAGGGACTAGCGGGAGGAGAAGGGGCCGGGCCCAGTACTTC.

This clone has only one observation. This chain connects TRBV3-1 (or the pseudogene TRBV3-2) to TRBJ1-2; a possible D gene is TRBD1 (6 bases). Germline V gives CDR1 LGHDT, CDR2 YNNKEL (reference sequence). Trimming shortened V by 4 bases and J by 0 bases, and 9 bases separated the two germline ends. This CDR3 is 14 amino acids long. CDR3: CASSPGQTNYGYTF. CDR3 nucleotides: TGTGCCAGCAGCCCGGGACAAACTAACTATGGCTACACCTTC.

The chain combines TRBV7-2 with TRBJ1-1; 11 bases map to TRBD1. CDR3 length: 16 residues. Germline V gives CDR1 SGHTA, CDR2 FQGNSA. The V and J ends lost 3 bases and 1 base, in that order; junction bases with no gene match: 4. The CDR3 coding sequence is TGTGCCAGCAGCTTTCGGGACAGGGGGTGGAACACTGAAGCTTTCTTT. Protein product: CASSFRDRGWNTEAFF.

The V and J genes are TRBV3-1 (or the pseudogene TRBV3-2) and TRBJ2-7; 13 nucleotides agree with TRBD2. This CDR3 has 17 amino acids. CDR1 and CDR2 (germline): LGHDT, YNNKEL (reference sequence). V lost 4 bases, J lost 2 bases, and 8 bases stayed unmatched. CDR3 loop: CASSLVPGLAGTYEQYF. In nucleotides, the CDR3 is TGTGCCAGCAGCCTCGTCCCGGGACTAGCGGGGACCTACGAGCAGTACTTC.

This clone was detected once. V gene TRBV11-2 combines with J gene TRBJ2-1, with a tentative D call TRBD2 (6 bases). The CDR3 has 17 amino acids. V was clipped by 3 bases and J by 2 bases, with 17 bases between them. Germline CDR1 and CDR2: SGHAT and FQNNGV. CDR3 protein: CASSLWGLPWAYNEQFF. Written as DNA, the CDR3 is TGTGCCAGCAGCTTGTGGGGACTGCCATGGGCCTACAATGAGCAGTTCTTC.

The rearrangement uses TRBV18 and TRBJ1-2; 8 nucleotides agree with TRBD1. Germline trimming cut 3 bases from V and 8 bases from J; bases unmatched to any gene: 11. The germline CDR1 and CDR2 sequences are KGHSH and LQKENI. The CDR3 is 15 amino acids. CDR3 sequence reads: CASSPGQDFAGGYTF. CDR3 sequence (DNA): TGTGCCAGCTCACCGGGACAGGACTTTGCGGGGGGCTACACCTTC.

The chain employs TRBV18 and TRBJ1-2; the match to TRBD1 covers 8 bases. CDR1 is KGHSH and CDR2 is LQKENI in the germline V gene. J lost 5 bases, V lost 2 bases, and 7 bases had no gene match. This CDR3 region has 15 residues. The CDR3 sequence: CASSPSPGGWYGYTF. The CDR3, as DNA: TGTGCCAGCTCACCATCTCCAGGGGGCTGGTATGGCTACACCTTC.

The chain links TRBV5-1 to TRBJ2-1; 8 bases match TRBD2. The CDR3 loop spans 18 amino acids. Germline CDR1 reads SGHRS; CDR2 reads YFSETQ. The trim removed 4 bases at V and 1 base at J, leaving 13 bases unmatched. In DNA, the CDR3 is TGCGCCAGCAGCGCCGGTGGGGTAGCGGGGTGGTCCTACAATGAGCAGTTCTTC. Its translation is CASSAGGVAGWSYNEQFF.

The chain links TRBV19 to TRBJ2-1, with 8 bases aligning to TRBD2. The CDR3 has 17 amino acids. Trimming removed 8 bases from V and 7 bases from J; junction bases left unmatched: 19. Germline loops: CDR1 LNHDA, CDR2 SQIVND (reference sequence). CDR3 residues: CASRYSPGLGGENEQFF. In nucleotides, the CDR3 is TGTGCCAGTCGATACTCTCCGGGACTAGGAGGGGAGAATGAGCAGTTCTTC.

This clone has only a few counts. The genes are TRBV7-9 and TRBJ1-3, with D perhaps matching TRBD1 (6 bases). Germline CDR1 SEHNR, CDR2 FQNEAQ (reference sequence). V dropped 3 bases and J dropped 11 bases, with 14 bases sitting between them. CDR3 size: 13 residues. The CDR3: CASSFRGEGAIYF. In DNA form, the CDR3 reads TGTGCCAGCAGCTTTCGGGGAGAGGGGGCCATATATTTT.

V usage is TRBV12-3 or TRBV12-4 and J usage is TRBJ1-2; 7 positions agree with TRBD1. The CDR3 covers 13 residues. V trimming: 6 bases; J trimming: 3 bases; junction bases outside the gene matches: 4. CDR3 coding DNA: TGTGCCAGCAGCGTAGGACAGGACTATGGCTACACCTTC. Translating gives CASSVGQDYGYTF.

V is TRBV4-3 and J is TRBJ1-2; D gene ambiguous. The CDR3 is 15 amino acids. The germline CDR1 and CDR2 sequences are LGHNA and YSLEER. V dropped 5 bases and J dropped 3 bases, with 16 bases sitting between them. In DNA, the CDR3 is TGCGCCAGCAGCACCCAGGAAGGCTCTGACTATGGCTACACCTTC. It specifies CASSTQEGSDYGYTF.

Concerning this clone itself: The junction departs from the called germline gene at one end, perhaps through a read error. The rearrangement joins TRBV24-1 to TRBJ1-5; the D is unclear. Germline lookup yields CDR1 KGHDR and CDR2 SFDVKD. There are 13 residues in the CDR3. Here the CDR3 reads CATSESPHQSQHF. Written as DNA, the CDR3 is TGTGCCACCAGTGAGTCGCCTCATCAGTCCCAGCATTTT.

The chain employs TRBV25-1 and TRBJ2-2; possible D gene TRBD1, 5 bases. Trimming removed 9 bases from V and 1 base from J, with 9 bases in between. This CDR3 has 13 amino acids. Germline V CDR1 and CDR2: MGHDK, SYGVNS. CDR3 region: CASQTVNTGELFF. The DNA for the CDR3 is TGTGCCAGTCAGACAGTGAACACCGGGGAGCTGTTTTTT.